The rows below give T cell receptor gamma chains drawn from one sample of a study of γδ T cells in repeated Plasmodium falciparum infection. TCRdb redid clone calling on the multiplex PCR reads using CATT. The sample shows 30,000 or so gamma-chain clones, approximately 1.5% of them seen only once. The sample comprised gamma-delta T cells from blood. The receptors shown here come from a pool of human donors (malaria-infected and uninfected, not separated). CDR3s include the opening cysteine and the closing phenylalanine or tryptophan. Clone size is given as how often the clone was seen (once, few, many) or a class if it is expanded.

>TRGV9|TRGJ1/TRGJ2|medium-sized
CALWEVIPLEKLF
TGTGCCTTGTGGGAGGTTATCCCCCTTGAGAAACTCTTT
>TRGV9|TRGJ1/TRGJ2|medium-sized
CALWENYYKKLF
TGTGCCTTGTGGGAAAATTATTATAAGAAACTCTTT
>TRGV3|TRGJP2|many
CATWDKEYSSDWIKTF
TGTGCCACCTGGGACAAGGAATATAGTAGTGATTGGATCAAGACGTTT
>TRGV9|TRGJ1/TRGJ2|many
CALWEEWKLF
TGTGCCTTGTGGGAGGAGTGGAAACTCTTT
>TRGV2|TRGJP1|many
CATWDGHPGWFKIF
TGTGCCACCTGGGACGGGCACCCTGGTTGGTTCAAGATATTT
>TRGV4|TRGJ1/TRGJ2|medium-sized
CATWYYKKLF
TGTGCCACCTGGTATTATAAGAAACTCTTT
>TRGV4|TRGJ1/TRGJ2|many
CATWDRPPPYYKKLF
TGTGCCACCTGGGATCGTCCACCCCCTTATTATAAGAAACTCTTT
>TRGV9|TRGJP|many
CALWEVQGGELGKKIKVF
TGTGCCTTGTGGGAGGTGCAGGGTGGGGAGTTGGGCAAAAAAATCAAGGTATTT
>TRGV9|TRGJ1/TRGJ2|medium-sized
CALCLIEKLF
TGTGCCTTGTGTCTGATAGAGAAACTCTTT
>TRGV3|TRGJ1/TRGJ2|many
CATWDRHPNLEKLF
TGTGCCACCTGGGACAGGCACCCGAACCTTGAGAAACTCTTT
>TRGV9|TRGJ1/TRGJ2|medium-sized
CALWEGPKKLF
TGTGCCTTGTGGGAGGGCCCTAAGAAACTCTTT
>TRGV9|TRGJ1/TRGJ2|many
CALWATDLNYYKKLF
TGTGCCTTGTGGGCGACAGACTTGAATTATTATAAGAAACTCTTT
>TRGV5|TRGJ1/TRGJ2|medium-sized
CATWDRPLRYKKLF
TGTGCCACCTGGGACAGGCCGTTACGTTATAAGAAACTCTTT
>TRGV8|TRGJP1|many
CATWGGTTGWFKIF
TGTGCCACCTGGGGGGGTACCACTGGTTGGTTCAAGATATTT
>TRGV9|TRGJP|medium-sized
CALWEVQLELGKKIKVF
TGTGCCTTGTGGGAGGTGCAGTTGGAGTTGGGCAAAAAAATCAAGGTATTT
>TRGV9|TRGJ1/TRGJ2|many
CALFPYYKKLF
TGTGCCTTGTTCCCTTATTATAAGAAACTCTTT
>TRGV5|TRGJ1/TRGJ2|many
CATWDNSDKKLF
TGTGCCACCTGGGACAACTCCGATAAGAAACTCTTT
>TRGV4|TRGJ1/TRGJ2|many
CATWDGPRHYYKKLF
TGTGCCACCTGGGATGGGCCTCGGCATTATTATAAGAAACTCTTT
>TRGV3|TRGJP2|medium-sized
CATWDRPIRGDQRTPRGSDWIKTF
TGTGCCACCTGGGACAGGCCTATCCGCGGCGATCAGCGGACACCCCGCGGTAGTGATTGGATCAAGACGTTT
>TRGV8|TRGJ1/TRGJ2|medium-sized
CATWVDYYKKLF
TGTGCCACCTGGGTGGATTATTATAAGAAACTCTTT
>TRGV4|TRGJ1/TRGJ2|medium-sized
CATWDGWNKKLF
TGTGCCACCTGGGATGGGTGGAATAAGAAACTCTTT
>TRGV2|TRGJ1/TRGJ2|many
CATWDGLPRGYKKLF
TGTGCCACCTGGGACGGGCTCCCACGGGGTTATAAGAAACTCTTT
>TRGV9|TRGJP|medium-sized
CALWEVSELGKKIKVF
TGTGCCTTGTGGGAGGTGAGCGAGTTGGGCAAAAAAATCAAGGTATTT
>TRGV8|TRGJP|many
CATWDWELGKKIKVF
TGTGCCACCTGGGATTGGGAGTTGGGCAAAAAAATCAAGGTATTT
>TRGV4|TRGJ1/TRGJ2|many
CATWDTGREFYYKKLF
TGTGCCACCTGGGATACGGGGCGCGAATTTTATTATAAGAAACTCTTT
>TRGV2|TRGJ1/TRGJ2|many
CATWDGPARGNYYKKLF
TGTGCCACCTGGGACGGGCCGGCCAGGGGTAATTATTATAAGAAACTCTTT
>TRGV3|TRGJ1/TRGJ2|many
CATWDRLEKKLF
TGTGCCACCTGGGACAGGCTCGAAAAGAAACTCTTT
>TRGV2|TRGJ1/TRGJ2|many
CATWDGRHYYKKLF
TGTGCCACCTGGGACGGGCGCCATTATTATAAGAAACTCTTT
>TRGV2|TRGJP2|many
CATWDGPRPNDWIKTF
TGTGCCACCTGGGACGGGCCGAGGCCAAATGATTGGATCAAGACGTTT
>TRGV4|TRGJP2|medium-sized
CATWDVSDWIKTF
TGTGCCACCTGGGATGTAAGTGATTGGATCAAGACGTTT
>TRGV9|TRGJ1/TRGJ2|medium-sized
CALWEVLVYYKKLF
TGTGCCTTGTGGGAGGTGTTGGTATATTATAAGAAACTCTTT
>TRGV9|TRGJP|many
CALWEENDNRLGKKIKVF
TGTGCCTTGTGGGAGGAAAACGATAATAGGTTGGGCAAAAAAATCAAGGTATTT
>TRGV8|TRGJ1/TRGJ2|many
CATWDPVDYYKKLF
TGTGCCACCTGGGATCCGGTGGATTATTATAAGAAACTCTTT
>TRGV3|TRGJ1/TRGJ2|many
CATWDRPEYKKLF
TGTGCCACCTGGGACAGGCCGGAGTATAAGAAACTCTTT
>TRGV8|TRGJ1/TRGJ2|many
CATWDRPLKKLF
TGTGCCACCTGGGATAGGCCGCTCAAGAAACTCTTT
>TRGV2|TRGJ1/TRGJ2|many
CATWDGPDYYKKLF
TGTGCCACCTGGGACGGGCCCGATTATTATAAGAAACTCTTT
>TRGV4|TRGJ1/TRGJ2|many
CATWDGPNYYKKLF
TGTGCCACCTGGGATGGGCCCAATTATTATAAGAAACTCTTT
>TRGV3|TRGJP1|many
CATWDSPLPGWFKIF
TGTGCCACCTGGGACAGCCCCCTCCCTGGTTGGTTCAAGATATTT
>TRGV9|TRGJ1/TRGJ2|medium-sized
CALWEVHDYKKLF
TGTGCCTTGTGGGAGGTGCACGATTATAAGAAACTCTTT
>TRGV9|TRGJ1/TRGJ2|many
CALWGGNYKKLF
TGTGCCTTGTGGGGAGGGAATTATAAGAAACTCTTT
>TRGV2|TRGJ1/TRGJ2|many
CATWDRLLRLNYYKKLF
TGTGCCACCTGGGACCGCCTGTTGAGGCTAAATTATTATAAGAAACTCTTT
>TRGV3|TRGJP2|many
CATWDRLSGSDWIKTF
TGTGCCACCTGGGACAGGCTTTCTGGTAGTGATTGGATCAAGACGTTT
>TRGV4|TRGJ1/TRGJ2|few
CAPGNPLYYKKLF
TGTGCACCTGGGAACCCCCTTTATTATAAGAAACTCTTT
>TRGV8|TRGJ1/TRGJ2|medium-sized
CATWEPWYYKKLF
TGTGCCACCTGGGAGCCCTGGTATTATAAGAAACTCTTT
>TRGV4|TRGJ1/TRGJ2|medium-sized
CATWDGHYKKLF
TGTGCCACCTGGGATGGGCATTATAAGAAACTCTTT
>TRGV4|TRGJ1/TRGJ2|many
CATWDDVYYKKLF
TGTGCCACCTGGGATGACGTGTATTATAAGAAACTCTTT
>TRGV9|TRGJP2|many
CALWEAPSDWIKTF
TGTGCCTTGTGGGAGGCTCCTAGTGATTGGATCAAGACGTTT
>TRGV2|TRGJP2|many
CATWDGRGDWIKTF
TGTGCCACCTGGGACGGGCGTGGTGATTGGATCAAGACGTTT
>TRGV3|TRGJP2|many
CATWDRSEGMGDWIKTF
TGTGCCACCTGGGACAGGAGTGAGGGTATGGGTGATTGGATCAAGACGTTT
>TRGV5|TRGJP2|many
CATWAYSSDWIKTF
TGTGCCACCTGGGCTTATAGTAGTGATTGGATCAAGACGTTT
>TRGV9|TRGJ1/TRGJ2|medium-sized
CALWEAAHYKKLF
TGTGCCTTGTGGGAGGCGGCACATTATAAGAAACTCTTT
>TRGV9|TRGJP|medium-sized
CALWEVQMLGKKIKVF
TGTGCCTTGTGGGAGGTGCAGATGTTGGGCAAAAAAATCAAGGTATTT
>TRGV8|TRGJP2|many
CATWDTFSSDWIKTF
TGTGCCACCTGGGATACGTTTAGTAGTGATTGGATCAAGACGTTT
>TRGV4|TRGJ1/TRGJ2|many
CATWARGGKLF
TGTGCCACCTGGGCCAGGGGTGGGAAACTCTTT
>TRGV3|TRGJ1/TRGJ2|many
CATWDSPNYYKKLF
TGTGCCACCTGGGACAGTCCTAATTATTATAAGAAACTCTTT
>TRGV3|TRGJP2|many
CATWDRWGRLSSDWIKTF
TGTGCCACCTGGGACAGGTGGGGGAGACTGAGTAGTGATTGGATCAAGACGTTT
>TRGV8|TRGJ1/TRGJ2|many
CATWDSEHRRRKLF
TGTGCCACCTGGGATAGCGAACATAGGCGGAGGAAACTCTTT